The 30 T cell receptor beta chains below come from one sample, sequenced in a study of graft-versus-host responses after intestinal transplantation. The data were produced by immunoSEQ multiplex PCR, yet TCRdb's version contains in-frame clones alone and is incomplete. The sample includes almost 5,500 clones, 29% of them seen just once. The specimen was alloreactive CD4+ T cells from a mixed lymphocyte reaction culture, collected before transplantation. Subset denoted: CFSE-low proliferating T cells sorted from roughly 6-day pre-transplant mixed lymphocyte reaction (GvH or HvG direction). Receptor source: a human patient who was an organ donor for intestinal transplantation.

The V call is TRBV12-5, the J call TRBJ1-1; D remains unclear. CDR1 is LGHNT and CDR2 is FRNRAP in the germline V gene. V was cut by 7 bases and J by 1 base, with 13 bases left in between. The CDR3 has 14 residues. CDR3 region: CASASGSTNTEAFF. DNA of the CDR3: TGTGCTAGTGCCTCGGGATCTACGAACACTGAAGCTTTCTTT.

There are a few counts of this clone. V and J are TRBV28 and TRBJ1-1, with 7 bases identical to TRBD1. The CDR3 loop spans 13 amino acids. V trimming: 2 bases; J trimming: 4 bases; junction bases outside the gene matches: 1. Germline-derived CDR1 and CDR2 are MDHEN and SYDVKM. CDR3 residues: CASSLPGGTEAFF. The CDR3 coding sequence is TGTGCCAGCAGTTTACCAGGGGGCACTGAAGCTTTCTTT.

This sequence joins TRBV6-1 and TRBJ1-6; D gene unclear. V was clipped by 6 bases and J by 2 bases, with 8 bases between them. This CDR3 spans 14 amino acids. The germline V gene has CDR1 MNHNS and CDR2 SASEGT. The CDR3 sequence is CASREGPYNSPLHF. Written as DNA, the CDR3 is TGTGCCAGCAGGGAGGGTCCCTATAATTCACCCCTCCACTTT.

This chain links TRBV2 with TRBJ2-7; 8 bases are shared with TRBD1. CDR1 and CDR2 (germline): SNHLY, FYNNEI. V lost 6 bases to trimming and J lost 6 bases; unmatched junction nucleotides: 7. The CDR3 loop spans 13 amino acids. The CDR3 DNA reads as TGTGCCAGCAGGGGGGACAGGAAGGGCGAGCAGTACTTC. Its translation: CASRGDRKGEQYF.

The chain combines TRBV7-2 with TRBJ2-3; 13 nucleotides align to TRBD2. CDR3 size: 15 residues. V lost 3 bases to trimming and J lost 6 bases; unmatched junction nucleotides: 3. Germline V gives CDR1 SGHTA, CDR2 FQGNSA. CDR3: CASSFTSGGADTQYF. The CDR3 bases are TGTGCCAGCAGCTTCACTAGCGGGGGGGCGGATACGCAGTATTTT. The complete variable domain, with remaining parts taken from reference TRBV7-2 and TRBJ2-3, reads GAGVSQSPSNKVTEKGKDVELRCDPISGHTALYWYRQSLGQGLEFLIYFQGNSAPDKSGLPSDRFSAERTGGSVSTLTIQRTQQEDSAVYLCASSFTSGGADTQYFGPGTRLTVL.

This clone has more than one count but fewer than ten. The rearrangement uses TRBV25-1 and TRBJ2-5; tentatively, D is TRBD1 (6 bases). The CDR3 spans 16 residues. Trimming pared 5 bases from V and 3 bases from J, leaving 19 bases between. The V gene's germline CDR1 is MGHDK and CDR2 SYGVNS. The DNA for the CDR3 is TGTGCCAGCAGTTATCAACACGACAGGTCCAAAGAGACCCAGTACTTC. It yields the protein CASSYQHDRSKETQYF.

The V and J genes are TRBV19 and TRBJ1-1, with D possibly being TRBD1 (6 bases). Germline CDR1 reads LNHDA; CDR2 reads SQIVND (reference sequence). This CDR3 is 16 amino acids long. V lost 6 bases and J lost 0, with 17 bases in between. The DNA for the CDR3 is TGTGCCAGTAGCCGTTCCCTCAGGGGCATGAACACTGAAGCTTTCTTT. Its protein product is CASSRSLRGMNTEAFF.

This sequence joins TRBV7-2 and TRBJ1-3; no reliable D call. Germline CDR1 and CDR2: SGHTA and FQGNSA. Between the trimmed V and J ends, which lost 6 bases and 2 bases, there was a span of 11 bases. CDR3 size: 14 residues. The CDR3 DNA follows: TGTGCCAGCAGGTCCGGGAACGCTGGAAACACCATATATTTT. Translated: CASRSGNAGNTIYF.

This clone was seen a handful of times. The rearrangement links TRBV5-4 to TRBJ2-5; D not certain. Trimming left V 0 bases short and J 0 bases short, with 3 bases between. Per germline, CDR1 SGHNT and CDR2 YYREEE (reference sequence). The CDR3 has 13 residues. Here the CDR3 reads CASSLVDQETQYF. In nucleotides, the CDR3 is TGTGCCAGCAGCTTGGTCGACCAAGAGACCCAGTACTTC.

V and J are TRBV5-6 and TRBJ1-3; D not resolved. The germline V and J ends were trimmed by 1 base and 0 bases, with 14 bases remaining between them. CDR1 SGHDT and CDR2 YYEEEE come from the germline V gene. The CDR3 is 17 amino acids. CDR3 in DNA: TGTGCCAGCAGCTTGTATGGCCAATCTAACTCTGGAAACACCATATATTTT. Its translation is CASSLYGQSNSGNTIYF.

The chain recombines TRBV4-1 with TRBJ2-3; 10 bases fit TRBD1. The CDR3 contains 16 residues. The germline CDR1 and CDR2 sequences are MGHRA and YSYEKL. V was clipped by 1 base and J by 3 bases; unmatched bases: 4. The CDR3 sequence is CASSQVTGQGTDTQYF. The CDR3 DNA sequence: TGCGCCAGCAGCCAAGTAACGGGACAGGGGACAGATACGCAGTATTTT.

In this sample, this clone turned up a few times. V and J are TRBV15 and TRBJ2-3, with TRBD1 matching over 7 bases. CDR1 and CDR2 from the germline V gene are LNHNV and YYDKDF (reference sequence). The CDR3 loop spans 13 amino acids. J was trimmed by 0 bases and V by 8 bases; bases with no gene match: 2. The CDR3 protein is CATEQGSTDTQYF. CDR3 bases: TGTGCCACCGAACAGGGGAGCACAGATACGCAGTATTTT. Full variable domain (missing parts from reference TRBV15 and TRBJ2-3): DAMVIQNPRYQVTQFGKPVTLSCSQTLNHNVMYWYQQKSSQAPKLLFHYYDKDFNNEADTPDNFQSRRPNTSFCFLDIRSPGLGDTAMYLCATEQGSTDTQYFGPGTRLTVL.

This clone is categorized as medium-sized. The chain links TRBV6-6 to TRBJ2-2; D call uncertain. Per germline, CDR1 MNHNY and CDR2 SVGAGI (reference sequence). V shed 2 bases and J shed 2 bases, with 0 bases lying between them. The CDR3 has 12 amino acids. CDR3 residues: CASSYNTGELFF. CDR3 sequence (DNA): TGTGCCAGCAGTTACAACACCGGGGAGCTGTTTTTT.

Notes on this clone: A read error likely explains this, since a far larger clone differs by one base. This chain connects TRBV30 to TRBJ1-2, with D possibly matching TRBD1 (5 bases). Germline CDR1 reads GTSNPN; CDR2 reads SVGIG (reference sequence). The CDR3 length is 14 residues. CDR3 bases: TGTGGCTGGAGTGTACTGACTGGGGGTAATGGCTACACCTTC. Protein sequence: CGWSVLTGGNGYTF.

The chain is built from TRBV19 and TRBJ2-1; 7 bases map to TRBD2. The junction had 28 bases not matched to a gene; V was cut back by 3 bases and J by 2 bases. This CDR3 is built from 23 residues. Germline lookup yields CDR1 LNHDA and CDR2 SQIVND (reference sequence). CDR3 in amino acids: CASSIFSFYPTSKRIHPYNEQFF. CDR3 bases: TGTGCCAGTAGTATTTTTAGCTTCTACCCGACTAGCAAGAGGATACATCCCTACAATGAGCAGTTCTTC. The whole variable domain, remainder taken from reference TRBV19 and TRBJ2-1, is DGGITQSPKYLFRKEGQNVTLSCEQNLNHDAMYWYRQDPGQGLRLIYYSQIVNDFQKGDIAEGYSVSREKKESFPLTVTSAQKNPTAFYLCASSIFSFYPTSKRIHPYNEQFFGPGTRLTVL.

The CDR3 loop reads CASSALAGGGVTQYF. Written as DNA, the CDR3 is TGTGCCAGCAGCGCACTTGCGGGAGGGGGGGTGACCCAGTACTTC. The V call is TRBV7-2, the J call TRBJ2-5; 9 nucleotides align to TRBD2. In germline, CDR1 is SGHTA, CDR2 FQGNSA. The V segment lost 5 bases and the J segment 7 bases; nucleotides outside the gene matches: 11. The CDR3 runs to 15 residues.

This clone has only a few counts. A much larger clone lies one base from this, so it may be a read error. Different DNA sequences within this sample yield the same CDR3. This chain links TRBV5-6 with TRBJ1-6, with TRBD1 matching 7 bases. Germline V gene data show CDR1 as SGHDT and CDR2 as YYEEEE. The length of the CDR3 is 15 residues. V dropped 1 base and J dropped 4; count of bases not matched to a gene: 2. CDR3: CASSLTGVYNSPLHF. CDR3 bases: TGTGCCAGCAGCTTGACAGGGGTATATAATTCACCCCTCCACTTT.

The V call is TRBV18, the J call TRBJ2-3, with D unresolved. This CDR3 comprises 12 residues. With 4 bases removed from V and 2 bases from J, the gap between germline ends came to 4 bases. Germline assignment: CDR1 KGHSH and CDR2 LQKENI. CDR3 in DNA: TGTGCCAGCTCACTACTCACAGATACGCAGTATTTT. This gives the protein CASSLLTDTQYF.

This chain links TRBV2 with TRBJ1-3; D gene ambiguous. The CDR3 has 15 amino acids. Germline V gene sequence: CDR1 SNHLY, CDR2 FYNNEI. V gave up 5 bases and J gave up 2 bases, with 13 bases separating them. CDR3 protein: CASSSRGKTGNTIYF. The CDR3 DNA sequence: TGTGCCAGCAGTTCCCGGGGAAAAACTGGAAACACCATATATTTT. Using reference TRBV2 and TRBJ1-3 for the parts outside the CDR3, the full variable domain is EPEVTQTPSHQVTQMGQEVILRCVPISNHLYFYWYRQILGQKVEFLVSFYNNEISEKSEIFDDQFSVERPDGSNFTLKIRSTKLEDSAMYFCASSSRGKTGNTIYFGEGSWLTVV.

V and J are TRBV4-2 and TRBJ1-2, with TRBD1 identical over 7 bases. The germline V gene has CDR1 LGHNA and CDR2 YNFKEQ. Unmatched junction bases numbered 1, after V lost 1 base and J lost 5 bases. There are 13 residues in the CDR3. The CDR3, as DNA: TGTGCCAGCAGCCAAGGACAGGGTTATGGCTACACCTTC. Amino acids: CASSQGQGYGYTF.

This chain connects TRBV4-1 to TRBJ2-3; D is ambiguous. The CDR3 runs to 13 residues. V lost 0 bases and J lost 11, with 12 bases in between. CDR1 is MGHRA and CDR2 is YSYEKL in the germline V gene. This chain's CDR3 is CASSQEHGMGQYF. Written as DNA, the CDR3 is TGCGCCAGCAGCCAAGAGCATGGGATGGGGCAGTATTTT.

This clone is medium-sized (0.01 to 0.1%) within its sample. The chain joins TRBV18 to TRBJ2-1; D unresolved. The germline V and J ends were trimmed by 2 bases and 6 bases, with 8 bases remaining between them. The length of the CDR3 is 13 residues. Germline V lookup: CDR1 KGHSH, CDR2 LQKENI. DNA for the CDR3: TGTGCCAGCTCACCATGGGCAGGCAATGAGCAGTTCTTC. Its protein is CASSPWAGNEQFF.

A few counts support this clone. The rearrangement joins TRBV9 to TRBJ2-7; 12 bases map to TRBD1. Trimming at V came to 0 bases and at J to 5 bases, leaving 3 bases not matched to a gene. The CDR3 runs 15 residues. The V gene's germline CDR1 is SGDLS and CDR2 YYNGEE. DNA for the CDR3: TGTGCCAGCAGCGTAGCGGGGGACAGGGGGCACGAGCAGTACTTC. This translates into CASSVAGDRGHEQYF.

This clone is labeled as medium-sized (0.01 to 0.1%). This chain links TRBV12-5 with TRBJ2-3; 14 bases are a match to TRBD2. Trimming at V came to 5 bases and at J to 4 bases, leaving 11 bases not matched to a gene. CDR3 length equals 18 residues. Germline assignment: CDR1 LGHNT and CDR2 FRNRAP. The CDR3 is CASGTPGTSGGYSDTQYF. The CDR3 DNA reads as TGTGCTAGTGGTACACCCGGGACTAGCGGGGGTTACTCAGATACGCAGTATTTT.

The chain joins TRBV7-2 to TRBJ1-5; 8 nucleotides agree with TRBD1. The ends lost 3 bases at V and 2 bases at J; junction bases unmatched: 0. Germline assignment: CDR1 SGHTA and CDR2 FQGNSA. This CDR3 has 14 amino acids. Written as DNA, the CDR3 is TGTGCCAGCAGCTTGGACAGGGGCAATCAGCCCCAGCATTTT. Translating gives CASSLDRGNQPQHF.

Here the CDR3 reads CASSQQGADTEAFF. The CDR3, as DNA: TGCGCCAGCAGTCAACAGGGGGCTGACACTGAAGCTTTCTTT. This sequence joins TRBV10-2 and TRBJ1-1, with 9 bases aligning to TRBD1. This CDR3 has 14 amino acids. Germline V gene lookup returns CDR1 WSHSY and CDR2 SAAADI. V was pared by 5 bases and J by 3 bases, with 4 bases of the junction left unmatched.

This clone is medium-sized. DNA of the CDR3: TGTGCCAGCAGCGTGGGCGTAGGCGGCAGTGAAGCTTTCTTT. It specifies CASSVGVGGSEAFF. The J gene is TRBJ1-1, the V gene TRBV9; no firm D call. V lost 2 bases and J lost 7, with 15 bases in between. This CDR3 region has 14 residues. Germline V gene sequence: CDR1 SGDLS, CDR2 YYNGEE.

This clone has a handful of counts. The gene calls are TRBV5-1 and TRBJ2-5, with 8 positions matching TRBD2. Looked up from germline, CDR1 is SGHRS and CDR2 is YFSETQ. The CDR3 is 15 residues long. With 3 bases clipped from V and 4 bases from J, the junction kept 8 bases outside the gene matches. The CDR3 spells CASSWGLGIGETQYF. CDR3 coding DNA: TGCGCCAGCAGCTGGGGACTAGGGATAGGAGAGACCCAGTACTTC.

V is TRBV18 and J is TRBJ2-7, with D perhaps TRBD2 (6 bases). This CDR3 has 14 residues. Looked up from germline, CDR1 is KGHSH and CDR2 is LQKENI. Trimming took off 8 bases at V and 6 bases at J, with 20 bases between the two ends. The CDR3 reads CASADLDGRFEQYF. The CDR3 DNA reads as TGTGCCAGCGCAGATCTGGATGGGAGGTTCGAGCAGTACTTC.

This clone has just one count. The rearrangement uses TRBV9 and TRBJ2-1; TRBD2 aligns across 9 bases. After removal of 3 bases from V and 7 bases from J, the junction contained 11 bases not matched to a gene. Germline values: CDR1 SGDLS, CDR2 YYNGEE. The CDR3 extends over 16 amino acids. CDR3 nucleotide sequence: TGTGCCAGCAGCGCCAAGATAGCGGGAGAGGTAAATGAGCAGTTCTTC. Amino acids: CASSAKIAGEVNEQFF. The full variable domain, rest sourced from reference TRBV9 and TRBJ2-1, is DSGVTQTPKHLITATGQRVTLRCSPRSGDLSVYWYQQSLDQGLQFLIQYYNGEERAKGNILERFSAQQFPDLHSELNLSSLELGDSALYFCASSAKIAGEVNEQFFGPGTRLTVL.